This TCR beta chain was retrieved from a study of OX40 agonist ivuxolimab in advanced cancers. Study information: Earlier anti-PD-1, anti-PD-L1 or anti-CTLA-4 therapy was permitted; about 44% had received some.

The protocol was immunoSEQ multiplex PCR, while the TCRdb copy is restricted to in-frame clones and leaves out a portion. The repertoire holds about 50,000 clones, with 82% as singletons. There are a few counts of this clone. This CDR3 comprises 16 residues. The germline V gene has CDR1 SGHNT and CDR2 YYREEE (reference sequence). V was shortened by 6 bases and J by 3 bases, with 22 bases between the two germline ends. The V gene is TRBV5-4, the J gene TRBJ2-7; D is perhaps TRBD2 (5 bases). This sequence was found in an adult with an advanced solid tumor such as melanoma, head and neck, liver or kidney cancer. The sample here was CD4+ or CD8+ T cells sorted from blood, taken in a trial of the OX40 agonist ivuxolimab. CDR3 sequence: CASTLRPLDFFYEQYF. The CDR3 coding sequence is TGTGCCAGCACCCTTAGGCCCCTGGACTTTTTCTACGAGCAGTACTTC.